This T cell receptor beta chain stems from a study of shared clonotypes between healthy human individuals. Study context: Each donor's CD4 naive and CD4 memory cells filled three plates apiece, CD8 naive two, and CD8 memory one. Regarding the study as a whole: An expected dependence of interdonor clonotype sharing on sequencing depth was noted.

Cells designated naive CD8 were CD45RO-negative and were positively selected for CCR7, with terminally differentiated effector memory CD45RA+ cells excluded. TCRdb's copy holds only in-frame clones and misses some; the assay was immunoSEQ multiplex PCR. Among roughly 810,000 clones listed, roughly 96% were seen once. To note about this clone: Its antigen remains unknown.

With V trimmed by 4 bases and J by 5 bases, 7 bases remained unmatched. The CDR3 runs 15 residues. Germline-derived CDR1 and CDR2 are SGHNT and YENEEA. The rearrangement joins TRBV11-3 to TRBJ2-1; TRBD2 aligns across 8 bases. The TCR was taken from a man between 25 and 39 years old in good health. Material for sequencing was naive CD8+ T cells sorted from blood. CDR3 residues: CASSSREGRNNEQFF. The CDR3 DNA sequence: TGTGCCAGCAGCTCTCGGGAGGGTAGAAACAATGAGCAGTTCTTC.